This T cell receptor beta chain was obtained from a study of blood T cells in healthy people across ages. Broader study findings: Per million T cells, TCR beta diversity dropped roughly linearly as age increased.

The table lists this clonotype with a few counts. What it recognizes is unknown. Primers used in a second PCR of roughly 6 to 12 cycles were a sample-barcoded 5' primer and a J-beta primer mix. MiXCR, applied by TCRdb to the 5' RACE reads, yields one record per CDR3 protein. The sample records hundreds of thousands of distinct CDR3 sequences, about 40% being singletons. The germline gives CDR1 DFQATT, CDR2 SNEGSKA (reference sequence). The CDR3 is 12 residues long. V dropped 3 bases and J dropped 2 bases, with 8 bases sitting between them. V and J are TRBV20-1 and TRBJ2-7, with no clear D. The sequence was collected from a woman aged 55-70 years in good health. Source material: blood. CDR3 sequence: CSASGDAYEQYF. CDR3 nucleotide sequence: TGCAGTGCTAGCGGTGATGCCTACGAGCAGTACTTC.